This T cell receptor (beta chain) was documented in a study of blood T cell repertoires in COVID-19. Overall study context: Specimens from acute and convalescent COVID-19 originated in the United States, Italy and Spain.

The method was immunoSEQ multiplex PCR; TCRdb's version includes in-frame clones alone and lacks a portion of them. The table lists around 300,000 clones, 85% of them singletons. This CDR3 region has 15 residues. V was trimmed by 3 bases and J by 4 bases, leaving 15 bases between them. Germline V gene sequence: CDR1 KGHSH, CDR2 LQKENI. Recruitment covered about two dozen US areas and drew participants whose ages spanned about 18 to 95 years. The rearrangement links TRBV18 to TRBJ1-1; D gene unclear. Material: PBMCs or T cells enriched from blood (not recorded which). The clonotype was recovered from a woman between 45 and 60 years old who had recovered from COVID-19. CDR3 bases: TGTGCCAGCTCACCCACGGACGCCGGGAGCACTGAAGCTTTCTTT. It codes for CASSPTDAGSTEAFF.